These 4 T cell receptor beta chains were sequenced from one sample in a study of T-cell reconstitution after alpha-beta-depleted transplantation in children. Unique molecular identifiers were incorporated when the TCRbeta library was constructed. TCRdb used MiXCR to reprocess the PCR reads, holding one entry per CDR3 protein. The sample yields hundreds of thousands of distinct CDR3 sequences, about 14% seen once. The sequencing used PBMCs, collected from the stem cell graft. The origin of the receptors is a human donor who donated a stem cell graft to a child with Fanconi anemia.

This clonotype came up a few times. The chain carries TRBV15 and TRBJ1-5; D gene unclear. CDR1 is LNHNV and CDR2 is YYDKDF in the germline V gene (reference sequence). The germline V and J ends were trimmed by 4 bases and 5 bases, with 9 bases remaining between them. This CDR3 is built from 13 residues. The CDR3 DNA reads as TGTGCCACCAGCATCGACAATCATCAGCCCCAGCATTTT. Its protein is CATSIDNHQPQHF.

This clonotype was seen only a few times. The chain combines TRBV5-1 with TRBJ1-1; the D is unclear. Germline CDR1 is SGHRS and CDR2 is YFSETQ. This CDR3 region has 15 residues. The V gene lost 4 bases and the J gene lost 3 bases, with 16 bases spanning the gap. CDR3 in amino acids: CASSPHDLRDTEAFF. CDR3 bases: TGCGCCAGCAGCCCCCATGACCTCCGGGACACTGAAGCTTTCTTT.

The chain joins TRBV12-3 or TRBV12-4 to TRBJ2-5; 9 nucleotides line up with TRBD2. V dropped 6 bases and J dropped 5; count of bases not matched to a gene: 4. The CDR3 loop spans 13 amino acids. CDR3 in DNA: TGTGCCAGCAGGCGGGGGGGGGCGGAGACCCAGTACTTC. As protein: CASRRGGAETQYF.

This clonotype was seen ten or more times. The chain combines TRBV25-1 with TRBJ1-1; no reliable D call. The CDR3 is 11 residues long. Trimming pared 3 bases from V and 9 bases from J, leaving 8 bases between. CDR1 and CDR2 from the germline V gene are MGHDK and SYGVNS. The CDR3 region has the DNA TGTGCCAGCAGTGACGCCGTAAAAGCTTTCTTT. This gives the protein CASSDAVKAFF.